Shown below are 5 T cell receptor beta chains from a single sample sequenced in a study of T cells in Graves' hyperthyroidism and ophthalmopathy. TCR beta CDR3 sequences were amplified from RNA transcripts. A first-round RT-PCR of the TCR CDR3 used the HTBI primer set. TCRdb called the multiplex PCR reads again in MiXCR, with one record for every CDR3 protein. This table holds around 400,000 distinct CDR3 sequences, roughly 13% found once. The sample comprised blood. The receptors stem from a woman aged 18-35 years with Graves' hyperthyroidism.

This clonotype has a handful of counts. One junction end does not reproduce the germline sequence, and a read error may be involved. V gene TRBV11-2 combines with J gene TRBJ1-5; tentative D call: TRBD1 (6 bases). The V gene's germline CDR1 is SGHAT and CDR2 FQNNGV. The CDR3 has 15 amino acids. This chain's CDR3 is CASNLMVTGMLPRHF. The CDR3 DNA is TGTGCCAGCAACTTAATGGTTACAGGGATGCTTCCCCGGCATTTT.

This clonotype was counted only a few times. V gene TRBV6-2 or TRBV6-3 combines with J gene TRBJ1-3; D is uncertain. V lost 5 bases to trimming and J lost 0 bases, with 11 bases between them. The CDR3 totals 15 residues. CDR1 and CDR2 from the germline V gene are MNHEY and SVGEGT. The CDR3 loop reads CASSPASNSGNTIYF. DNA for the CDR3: TGTGCCAGCAGTCCCGCGTCTAACTCTGGAAACACCATATATTTT.

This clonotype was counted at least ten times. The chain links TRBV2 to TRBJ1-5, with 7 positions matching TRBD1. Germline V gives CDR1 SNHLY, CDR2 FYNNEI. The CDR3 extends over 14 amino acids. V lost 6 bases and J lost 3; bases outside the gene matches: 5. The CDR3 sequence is CASRGDSYNQPQHF. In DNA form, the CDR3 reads TGTGCCAGCAGGGGGGACAGCTACAATCAGCCCCAGCATTTT.

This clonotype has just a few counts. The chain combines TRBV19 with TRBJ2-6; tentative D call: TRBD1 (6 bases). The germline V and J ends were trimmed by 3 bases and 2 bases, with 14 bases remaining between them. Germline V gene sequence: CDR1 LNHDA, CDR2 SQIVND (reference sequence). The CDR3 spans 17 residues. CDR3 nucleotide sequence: TGTGCCAGTAGTATCCCCTGGCAGGGGCCTGGGGCCAACGTCCTGACTTTC. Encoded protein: CASSIPWQGPGANVLTF.

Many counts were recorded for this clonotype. In nucleotides, the CDR3 is TGTGCCAGCAGTGAGGGGACAGGGGACAATCAGCCCCAGCATTTT. As protein: CASSEGTGDNQPQHF. The genes are TRBV6-1 and TRBJ1-5, with 10 bases fitting TRBD1. Trimming removed 3 bases from V and 3 bases from J; junction bases left unmatched: 2. The CDR3 covers 15 residues. Germline V CDR1 and CDR2: MNHNS, SASEGT.